Listed below are T cell receptor beta chains from one sample, sequenced in a study of T cell responses to AZD1222 COVID-19 vaccine. Profiling relied on immunoSEQ multiplex PCR, and the TCRdb table lists in-frame clones only, not all of them. The sample comprises around 100,000 clones, more than 75% of which are singletons, and around 3.3% rests with the top ten. The material was peripheral blood, obtained 28 days after the second dose of the MenACWY control vaccine. The receptors derive from an adult who received the MenACWY meningococcal vaccine as a control. CDR3s include the opening cysteine and the closing phenylalanine or tryptophan. D genes are given only for firm matches. Size is stated for part of the rows, as once, few or many counts, or as a class when the clone is expanded.

clone_size: few
cdr3_length: 14
v_call: TRBV19
d_call: TRBD1
j_call: TRBJ1-2
cdr3_nt: TGTGCCAGTAGTCTGGGACAGGGGCCCTATGGCTACACCTTC
cdr3_aa: CASSLGQGPYGYTF

clone_size: NA
cdr3_length: 17
v_call: TRBV27
d_call: TRBD1
j_call: TRBJ1-5
cdr3_nt: TGTGCCAGCAGTTCAAAGGGACAGGGTGGGGGCAATCAGCCCCAGCATTTT
cdr3_aa: CASSSKGQGGGNQPQHF

clone_size: NA
cdr3_length: 13
v_call: TRBV28
d_call: NA
j_call: TRBJ1-2
cdr3_nt: TGTGCCAGCAGTTTATCAGGGCCCTATGGCTACACCTTC
cdr3_aa: CASSLSGPYGYTF

clone_size: once
cdr3_length: 15
v_call: TRBV6-1
d_call: NA
j_call: TRBJ2-5
cdr3_nt: TGTGCCAGCAGTGAAGCGCGGGGTAATGGGGAGACCCAGTACTTC
cdr3_aa: CASSEARGNGETQYF

clone_size: NA
cdr3_length: 15
v_call: TRBV6-5
d_call: NA
j_call: TRBJ2-5
cdr3_nt: TGTGCCAGCAACCCCGAGAGGAGGGACCAAGAGACCCAGTACTTC
cdr3_aa: CASNPERRDQETQYF

clone_size: NA
cdr3_length: 14
v_call: TRBV19
d_call: TRBD1
j_call: TRBJ1-5
cdr3_nt: TGTGCCAGTAGCGAACAGGGGGCGGGCCAGCCCCAGCATTTT
cdr3_aa: CASSEQGAGQPQHF

clone_size: NA
cdr3_length: 16
v_call: TRBV24-1
d_call: TRBD1
j_call: TRBJ2-7
cdr3_nt: TGTGCCACCAGTGCCAGGGGTGCGGGACAGGACTACGAGCAGTACTTC
cdr3_aa: CATSARGAGQDYEQYF

clone_size: NA
cdr3_length: 12
v_call: TRBV2
d_call: TRBD2
j_call: TRBJ2-3
cdr3_nt: TGTGCCAGCAGTGAATCCAGCGGGGTATCCTATTTT
cdr3_aa: CASSESSGVSYF

clone_size: NA
cdr3_length: 16
v_call: TRBV15
d_call: NA
j_call: TRBJ1-4
cdr3_nt: TGTGCCACCAGCAGAGCTTGGGGGGCCGAGGATGAAAAACTGTTTTTT
cdr3_aa: CATSRAWGAEDEKLFF

clone_size: NA
cdr3_length: 16
v_call: TRBV19
d_call: NA
j_call: TRBJ2-4
cdr3_nt: TGTGCCAGTAGTATAGGGGCAGGCCCCCTCAAAAACATTCAGTACTTC
cdr3_aa: CASSIGAGPLKNIQYF

clone_size: NA
cdr3_length: 11
v_call: TRBV2
d_call: NA
j_call: TRBJ2-3
cdr3_nt: TGTGCCAGCACCTACACAGATACGCAGTATTTT
cdr3_aa: CASTYTDTQYF

clone_size: NA
cdr3_length: 14
v_call: TRBV6-5
d_call: NA
j_call: TRBJ1-2
cdr3_nt: TGTGCCAGCGGCCGAGGCTACAATAACTATGGCTACACCTTC
cdr3_aa: CASGRGYNNYGYTF

clone_size: NA
cdr3_length: 18
v_call: TRBV10-3
d_call: NA
j_call: TRBJ2-5
cdr3_nt: TGTGCCATCAGTGAGTCTAACGGCCGGGGTGGAGATTTGGAGACCCAGTACTTC
cdr3_aa: CAISESNGRGGDLETQYF

clone_size: NA
cdr3_length: 17
v_call: TRBV10-3
d_call: TRBD1
j_call: TRBJ1-1
cdr3_nt: TGTGCCATCAGTGAATTGGGACAGGGTGAGGGGAACACTGAAGCTTTCTTT
cdr3_aa: CAISELGQGEGNTEAFF

clone_size: NA
cdr3_length: 12
v_call: TRBV7-9
d_call: NA
j_call: TRBJ2-7
cdr3_nt: TGTGCCAGCAGCTTAGGGTTCTACGAGCAGTACTTC
cdr3_aa: CASSLGFYEQYF

clone_size: NA
cdr3_length: 12
v_call: TRBV28
d_call: NA
j_call: TRBJ2-1
cdr3_nt: TGTGCCAGCAGAGAAGAGGATTATGAGCAGTTCTTC
cdr3_aa: CASREEDYEQFF

clone_size: once
cdr3_length: 13
v_call: TRBV2
d_call: NA
j_call: TRBJ2-7
cdr3_nt: TGTGCCAGCAGGGAAGAGCTATGGGCCGAGCAGTACTTC
cdr3_aa: CASREELWAEQYF

clone_size: NA
cdr3_length: 16
v_call: TRBV19
d_call: TRBD2
j_call: TRBJ2-2
cdr3_nt: TGTGCCAGTACGAGGGTAGCGGGGAGCGTCACCGGGGAGCTGTTTTTT
cdr3_aa: CASTRVAGSVTGELFF

clone_size: NA
cdr3_length: 12
v_call: TRBV12-3/TRBV12-4
d_call: NA
j_call: TRBJ1-2
cdr3_nt: TGTGCCAGCAGCACGGGAGCCTATGGCTACACCTTC
cdr3_aa: CASSTGAYGYTF

clone_size: NA
cdr3_length: 14
v_call: TRBV5-1
d_call: NA
j_call: TRBJ1-1
cdr3_nt: TGCGCCAGCAGCTTGGACTCGGGGGATACTGAAGCTTTCTTT
cdr3_aa: CASSLDSGDTEAFF